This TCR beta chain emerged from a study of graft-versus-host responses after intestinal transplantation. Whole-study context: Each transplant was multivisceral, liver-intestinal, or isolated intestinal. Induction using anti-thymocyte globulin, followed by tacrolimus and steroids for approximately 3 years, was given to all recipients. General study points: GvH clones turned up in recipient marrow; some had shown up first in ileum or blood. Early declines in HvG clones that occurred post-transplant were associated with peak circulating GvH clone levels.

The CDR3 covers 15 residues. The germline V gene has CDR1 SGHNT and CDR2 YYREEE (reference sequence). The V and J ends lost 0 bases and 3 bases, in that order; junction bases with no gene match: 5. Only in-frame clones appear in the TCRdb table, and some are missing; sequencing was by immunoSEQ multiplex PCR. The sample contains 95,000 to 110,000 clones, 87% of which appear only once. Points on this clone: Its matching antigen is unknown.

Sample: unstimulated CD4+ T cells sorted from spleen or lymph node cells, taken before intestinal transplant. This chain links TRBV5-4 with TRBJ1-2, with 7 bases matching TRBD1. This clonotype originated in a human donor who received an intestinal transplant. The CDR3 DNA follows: TGTGCCAGCAGCTTGGGCCTCGGGACAGACTATGGCTACACCTTC. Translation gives CASSLGLGTDYGYTF. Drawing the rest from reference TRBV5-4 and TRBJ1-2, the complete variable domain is ETGVTQSPTHLIKTRGQQVTLRCSSQSGHNTVSWYQQALGQGPQFIFQYYREEENGRGNFPPRFSGLQFPNYSSELNVNALELDDSALYLCASSLGLGTDYGYTFGSGTRLTVV.